Here is one T cell receptor (beta chain) with its context. No antigen is known for it. CDR3 length: 15 amino acids. Germline CDR1 reads KGHSH; CDR2 reads LQKENI. V was shortened by 3 bases and J by 2 bases, with 13 bases between the two germline ends. This sample is drawn from a study of Ad26.COV2.S vaccination and SARS-CoV-2 variants. On the study more broadly: Intramuscularly, Ad26.COV2.S was given either once or twice, 56 days apart. Study-level results: Responses of spike-specific T cells (both CD8+ and CD4+) reportedly showed substantial breadth after vaccination.

The method was immunoSEQ multiplex PCR; TCRdb's version includes in-frame clones alone and lacks a portion of them. The sample includes 410,000 or so clones, 92% of them seen just once. Described treatment: about 20 received Ad26.COV2.S at low or high dose, single or two shots; about 5 received placebo; per-sample allocation not given. Specimen acquisition occurred on day 63 following the initial vaccine or placebo injection. In Boston, the donor was an adult between 18-55 years of age. The source material was peripheral blood, sampled in a trial of Ad26.COV2.S vaccine versus placebo. This clonotype was sampled from a person aged 18 to 65 who received the Ad26.COV2.S COVID-19 vaccine or a placebo. This chain connects TRBV18 to TRBJ2-5; D gene uncertain. For the CDR3, the DNA is TGTGCCAGCTCACCGGGCGATAGGAAACAAGAGACCCAGTACTTC. Amino acid sequence: CASSPGDRKQETQYF. The full variable domain, completed using reference TRBV18 and TRBJ2-5, is NAGVMQNPRHLVRRRGQEARLRCSPMKGHSHVYWYRQLPEEGLKFMVYLQKENIIDESGMPKERFSAEFPKEGPSILRIQQVVRGDSAAYFCASSPGDRKQETQYFGPGTRLLVL.